This T cell receptor beta chain stems from a study of T-cell reconstitution after alpha-beta-depleted transplantation in children. Unique molecular identifiers featured in how the TCRbeta library was prepared. One entry per CDR3 protein results from TCRdb running MiXCR on the PCR reads. The sample consists of hundreds of thousands of distinct CDR3 sequences, about 10% of them appearing once. This clonotype was detected many times. The specimen was PBMCs from the stem cell graft donor, collected from the stem cell graft. The TCR sequence derives from a human donor who donated a stem cell graft to a child with acute myeloid leukemia.

The CDR3 region is CSGAGKTYEQYF. The CDR3 DNA reads as TGCAGTGGTGCGGGGAAGACCTACGAGCAGTACTTC. The chain combines TRBV20-1 with TRBJ2-7; TRBD2 is a possible D gene (6 bases). The germline CDR1 and CDR2 sequences are DFQATT and SNEGSKA (reference sequence). The CDR3 totals 12 residues. V shed 7 bases and J shed 2 bases, with 12 bases lying between them.